The source of this T cell receptor (beta chain) is a study of T cell changes during pregnancy in multiple sclerosis. V trimming: 5 bases; J trimming: 3 bases; junction bases outside the gene matches: 17. The CDR3 runs 19 residues. From germline, CDR1 is MNHEY and CDR2 SMNVEV (reference sequence). Data came from immunoSEQ multiplex PCR; TCRdb stores just in-frame clones and leaves some out. The repertoire holds about 38,000 clones, with almost 90% as singletons. The source of this sequence is a female donor with multiple sclerosis, enrolled in a pregnancy study. The chain joins TRBV27 to TRBJ2-1; 9 nucleotides match TRBD1. The sample was CD4+ T cells from peripheral blood mononuclear cells, taken in the second trimester of pregnancy. CDR3 protein: CASSPKGQGKGLGYNEQFF. The CDR3 nucleotides are TGTGCCAGCAGTCCAAAGGGACAGGGAAAAGGATTGGGCTACAATGAGCAGTTCTTC.